This entry concerns a single T cell receptor beta chain. Researchers sorted participants into cohorts using their self-reported clinical history. Donors in Cohort 3 counted as recovered after two negative PCRs, clearance, or symptom resolution. This record belongs to a study of blood T cell repertoires in COVID-19. Overall study: COVID-19 samples from acute and convalescent phases originated in the United States, Italy and Spain.

This table comes from immunoSEQ multiplex PCR, and its TCRdb copy is limited to in-frame clones, with some not included. This table has approximately 150,000 clones, around 80% appearing once. V was shortened by 3 bases and J by 5 bases, with 13 bases between the two germline ends. Germline-derived CDR1 and CDR2 are SGHRS and YFSETQ. This CDR3 contains 14 residues. The source of this sequence is a man over 45 who had recovered from COVID-19. The sequencing sample was made of PBMCs or T cells enriched from blood (not recorded which). V is TRBV5-1 and J is TRBJ2-3; D possibly corresponds to TRBD2 (6 bases). The CDR3 region is CASSSRGIEDTQYF. The CDR3 DNA is TGCGCCAGCAGCTCCCGGGGGATAGAAGATACGCAGTATTTT.